This TCR beta chain was recovered during a study of blood T cell repertoires in COVID-19. Study information: COVID-19 samples, acute and convalescent, were from the United States, Italy and Spain. T cells, B-cell-depleted T cells, or PBMCs supplied cDNA or gDNA.

V dropped 0 bases and J dropped 10 bases, with 9 bases sitting between them. Germline assignment: CDR1 LGHDT and CDR2 YNNKEL (reference sequence). The CDR3 sequence is 12 residues long. Original handling: Reference gene primer amplification gave nucleated cell count estimates. Method: immunoSEQ multiplex PCR; TCRdb's copy keeps in-frame clones and lacks some. V and J calls and clone size come straight from that table; D and trimming were deduced from the DNA. The table has tens of thousands of clones, roughly 84% seen once. The receptor's source is a man in his fifties or sixties with acute or convalescent COVID-19. Sequenced input: peripheral blood. The chain recombines TRBV3-1 (or the pseudogene TRBV3-2) with TRBJ2-5; D perhaps matches TRBD2 (5 bases). CDR3 protein: CASSQEGRSQYF. For the CDR3, the DNA is TGTGCCAGCAGCCAAGAAGGGAGAAGCCAGTACTTC.